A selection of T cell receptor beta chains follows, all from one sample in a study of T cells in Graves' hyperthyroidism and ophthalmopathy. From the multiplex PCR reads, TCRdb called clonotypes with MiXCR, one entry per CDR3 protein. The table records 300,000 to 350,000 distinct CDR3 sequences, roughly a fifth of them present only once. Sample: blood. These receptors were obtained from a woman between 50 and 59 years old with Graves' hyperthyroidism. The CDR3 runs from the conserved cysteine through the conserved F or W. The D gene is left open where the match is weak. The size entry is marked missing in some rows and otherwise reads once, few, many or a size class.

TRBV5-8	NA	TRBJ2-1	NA	TGTGCCAGCAGCGATGGGACCTACAATGAGCAGTTCTTC	CASSDGTYNEQFF
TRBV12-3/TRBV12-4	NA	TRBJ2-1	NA	TGTGCCAGCAGTCCAGCGGTCAGGAGTCGGTACAATGAGCAGTTCTTC	CASSPAVRSRYNEQFF
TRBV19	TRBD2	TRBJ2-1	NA	TGTGCCAGTAGGCGACCGGTACTAGCGGGAGGGGGCAATGAGCAGTTCTTC	CASRRPVLAGGGNEQFF
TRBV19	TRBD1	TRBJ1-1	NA	TGTGCCAGTAGTATAGATTCTCAGGGGGGCTATAGCACTGAAGCTTTCTTT	CASSIDSQGGYSTEAFF
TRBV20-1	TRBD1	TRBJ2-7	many	TGCAGTGCTACTGGACAGGGAAGCTACGAGCAGTACTTC	CSATGQGSYEQYF
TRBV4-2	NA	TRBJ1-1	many	TGTGCCAGCAGCCAAGAGCGGGAAGTCTCCCAAGCTTTCTTT	CASSQEREVSQAFF
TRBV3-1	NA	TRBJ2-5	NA	TGTGCCAGCAGCCTTCCGGAGGGGGGAGGAGAGACCCAGTACTTC	CASSLPEGGGETQYF
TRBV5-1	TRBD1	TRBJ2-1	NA	TGCGCCAGCAGTAAGGATGGACAGGACACCCACTACAATGAGCAGTTCTTC	CASSKDGQDTHYNEQFF
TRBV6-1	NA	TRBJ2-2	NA	TGTGCCAGCAGTGGGGACCCTCCCGGCCTAACGAGGGAGCTGTTTTTT	CASSGDPPGLTRELFF
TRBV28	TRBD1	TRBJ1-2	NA	TGTGCCAGCAGGGGGACAGGGAGGGGGCGGGGCTATGGCTACACCTTC	CASRGTGRGRGYGYTF
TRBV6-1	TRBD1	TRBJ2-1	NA	TGTGCCAGCAGTCAAGGGACAGGGTCCTACAATGAGCAGTTCTTC	CASSQGTGSYNEQFF
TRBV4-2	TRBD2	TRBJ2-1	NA	TGTGCCAGCAGCCAAGAAGGAACTAGCGGGAGCTTCAATGAGCAGTTCTTC	CASSQEGTSGSFNEQFF
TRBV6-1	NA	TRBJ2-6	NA	TGTGCCAGCATGGAGCTACTCGGGGCCAACGTCCTGACTTTC	CASMELLGANVLTF
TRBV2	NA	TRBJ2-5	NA	TGTGCCAGCAGTGTAACTGGGGCGGGCCAGTACTTC	CASSVTGAGQYF
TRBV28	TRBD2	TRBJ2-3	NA	TGTGCCAGCAGTCCTAGCGGGAGGAGTGCAGATACGCAGTATTTT	CASSPSGRSADTQYF
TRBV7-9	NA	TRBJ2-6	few	TGTGCCAGCAGCTTAAAGGGGCGGGCTGGGGCCAACGTCCTGACTTTC	CASSLKGRAGANVLTF
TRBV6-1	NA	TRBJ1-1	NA	TGTGCGACCCGAAGAAGGGGGGGCGCTGAAGCTTTCTTT	CATRRRGGAEAFF
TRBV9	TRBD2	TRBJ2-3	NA	TGTGCCAGCAGCGTGGGACTAGCGGGGTCTGCCACAGATACGCAGTATTTT	CASSVGLAGSATDTQYF
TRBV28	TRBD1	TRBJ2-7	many	TGTGCCAGCAGTGACCGGGACAGTGCCTACGAGCAGTACTTC	CASSDRDSAYEQYF
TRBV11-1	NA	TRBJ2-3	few	TGTGCCAGCAGCTTAGCTAGGTTAGATACGCAGTATTTT	CASSLARLDTQYF
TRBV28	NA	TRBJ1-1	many	TGTGCCAGCAGTTTAAGTTTGGGGGCCGGAGCTTTCTTT	CASSLSLGAGAFF
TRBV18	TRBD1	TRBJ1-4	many	TGTGCCAGCTCACGATTGGGACAGGAGAATGAAAAACTGTTTTTT	CASSRLGQENEKLFF
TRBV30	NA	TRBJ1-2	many	TGTGCCTGGAGTGAAGCAAGGGCCTTGACCTTC	CAWSEARALTF
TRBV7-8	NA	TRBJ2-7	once	TGTGCCAGCAGCTTGGGGCTCGGATCCCCCTACGAGCAGTACTTC	CASSLGLGSPYEQYF
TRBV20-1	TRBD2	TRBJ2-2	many	TGCAGTGCTAGTCTAGCGGGAAGTATCACCGGGGAGCTGTTTTTT	CSASLAGSITGELFF
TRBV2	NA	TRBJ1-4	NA	TGTGCCAACAGAAATGGTGACAGGAGGGGTGAAAAACTGTTTTTT	CANRNGDRRGEKLFF
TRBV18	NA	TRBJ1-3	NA	TGTGCCAGCTCACCAAACCGGGCTCCCTCTGGAAACACCATATATTTT	CASSPNRAPSGNTIYF
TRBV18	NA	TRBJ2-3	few	TGTGCCAGCTCAATCAGGATTCTCAGACAGGCGCCTAGCACAGATACGCAGTATTTT	CASSIRILRQAPSTDTQYF
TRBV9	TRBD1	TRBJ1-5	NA	TGTGCCAGCAGCCCTTATGGGACAGTCAATCAGCCCCAGCATTTT	CASSPYGTVNQPQHF
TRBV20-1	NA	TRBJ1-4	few	TGCAGTGCTAGAGATATGGGGGCGAAGGAAAAACTGTTTTTT	CSARDMGAKEKLFF
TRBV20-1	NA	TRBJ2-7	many	TGCAGTGCTAGAGATCGCAGGGGCCCCTACGAGCAGTACTTC	CSARDRRGPYEQYF
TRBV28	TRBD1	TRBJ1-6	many	TGTGCCAGCAGAGGGACAGGGGTTGGACCCCTCCACTTT	CASRGTGVGPLHF
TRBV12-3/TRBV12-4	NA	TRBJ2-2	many	TGTGCCAGCACCCCCAGCGGGCCCTCCACCGGGGAGCTGTTTTTT	CASTPSGPSTGELFF
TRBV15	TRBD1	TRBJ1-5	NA	TGTGCCACCAGCAAACAGACAGGGAGTCAGCCCCAGCATTTT	CATSKQTGSQPQHF
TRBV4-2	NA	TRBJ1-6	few	TGTGCCAGCAGCCAAGATCAACAGGTAGTTGGTTCACCCCTCCACTTT	CASSQDQQVVGSPLHF
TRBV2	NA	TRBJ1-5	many	TGTGCCAGCATCCGGACGGAGGGCCAGCCCCAGCATTTT	CASIRTEGQPQHF
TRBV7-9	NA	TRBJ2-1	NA	NA	CASSFYICSARVNPEGQFF
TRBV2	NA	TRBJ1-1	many	TGTGCCAGCAGGCCGAGAAGGACTGAAGCTTTCTTT	CASRPRRTEAFF
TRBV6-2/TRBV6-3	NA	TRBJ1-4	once	TGTGCCAGCAGCCGCCGGGACGGCGGAAATGAAAAACTGTTTTTT	CASSRRDGGNEKLFF
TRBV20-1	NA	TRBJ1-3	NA	TGCAGTGCTGTACACCACTCTGGAGACACCATATATTTT	CSAVHHSGDTIYF
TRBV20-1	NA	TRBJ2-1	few	TGCAGTGCCCGAGGACGGGTTGGGGTAAATGAGCAGTTCTTC	CSARGRVGVNEQFF
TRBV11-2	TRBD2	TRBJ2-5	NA	TGTGCCAGCAGCTTAGTGACTAGCGGGACAGAGACCCAGTACTTC	CASSLVTSGTETQYF
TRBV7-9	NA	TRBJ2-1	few	TGTGCCAGCAGCTTAGGTCGATGGGGGGCTGACTACAATGAGCAGTTCTTC	CASSLGRWGADYNEQFF
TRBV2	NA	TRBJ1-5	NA	TGTGCCAGCAGTGAAGAGGGCACCGGGGGCAGTCAGCCCCAGCATTTT	CASSEEGTGGSQPQHF
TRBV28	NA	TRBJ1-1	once	TGTGCCAGCAGAGGGTTTGGTAACACTGAAGCTTTCTTT	CASRGFGNTEAFF
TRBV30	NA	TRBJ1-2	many	TGTGCCTGGAGTGTCCGCCGGGGGAACTATGGCTACACCTTC	CAWSVRRGNYGYTF
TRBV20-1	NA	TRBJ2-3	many	TGCAGTGCTAGTGGGGGTTCTACAGATACGCAGTATTTT	CSASGGSTDTQYF
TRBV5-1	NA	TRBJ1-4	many	TGCGCCAGCAGCCGGCAGGACGCGAATGAAAAACTGTTTTTT	CASSRQDANEKLFF
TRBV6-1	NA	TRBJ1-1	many	TGTGCCAGCAACTCTGGGGCGAACACTGAAGCTTTCTTT	CASNSGANTEAFF